This T cell receptor (beta chain) originates from a study of blood T cell repertoires in COVID-19. Turning to the study itself: There were acute and convalescent COVID-19 samples, and they came from the United States, Italy and Spain.

Sequencing was performed with immunoSEQ multiplex PCR; in TCRdb, only in-frame clones are kept and a portion is missing. The table has under 250,000 clones, 70% to 90% seen once. The CDR3 is 13 amino acids. Trimming left V 3 bases short and J 10 bases short, with 13 bases between. Per germline, CDR1 SGHNT and CDR2 YENEEA. The sample was PBMCs or T cells enriched from blood (not recorded which). The chain couples TRBV11-3 to TRBJ2-1; no clear D. The receptor was derived from a young man who had recovered from COVID-19. The CDR3 loop reads CASSFGRSNEQFF. The CDR3 DNA reads as TGTGCCAGCAGCTTTGGCAGATCCAACGAGCAGTTCTTC.